The clone carrying this T cell receptor beta chain was detected once. The method was immunoSEQ multiplex PCR; TCRdb's version includes in-frame clones alone and lacks a portion of them. The sample records some 29,000 clones, about 80% being singletons. V was pared by 2 bases and J by 2 bases, with 5 bases of the junction left unmatched. Germline lookup yields CDR1 MGHRA and CDR2 YSYEKL. The CDR3 consists of 15 residues. The sample originates from a study of blood T cell repertoires in COVID-19. Across the whole study: PBMCs, B-cell-depleted T cells, or T cells were the source of the cDNA or gDNA that made up the material.

The TCR originated in a man aged 70-80 years with acute or convalescent COVID-19. V is TRBV4-1 and J is TRBJ2-7, with 8 bases fitting TRBD1. Sequenced sample: peripheral blood. The chain's CDR3 is CASSQPGTGTYEQYF. CDR3 bases: TGCGCCAGCAGCCAACCGGGGACAGGTACCTACGAGCAGTACTTC.